Reported below is one T cell receptor (beta chain). Antigen unknown. Per germline, CDR1 SNHLY and CDR2 FYNNEI. This CDR3 region has 14 residues. Trimming left V 4 bases short and J 3 bases short, with 13 bases between. The data originate from a study of T cell responses to AZD1222 COVID-19 vaccine. About the research overall: Pooling covered second doses at about 4 or about 12 weeks. Study results and caveats: Clonal diversity may have been underestimated in mostly white British donors. Vaccine-associated CD4 TCRs spanned spike, dominant at 160-218 and 743-854.

Profiling relied on immunoSEQ multiplex PCR, and the TCRdb table lists in-frame clones only, not all of them. Counted here are 180,000 or so clones, approximately 94% occurring once; the ten biggest clones make up approximately 0.69%. The chain combines TRBV2 with TRBJ2-7; D is perhaps TRBD2 (6 bases). Sequenced material: peripheral blood, taken on day 0 of AZD1222 vaccination. This TCR was sampled from an adult in good health. CDR3 protein: CASSGGDVIYEQYF. The CDR3 region has the DNA TGTGCCAGCAGTGGGGGGGATGTAATCTACGAGCAGTACTTC.